Presented here are 2 T cell receptor beta chains from one specimen sequenced in a study of blood T cell repertoires in COVID-19. TCRdb's table, derived via immunoSEQ multiplex PCR, lists solely in-frame clones and lacks some. The sample comprises roughly 250,000 clones, about 89% of which are singletons, and about 2.5% rests with the top ten. Material for sequencing was peripheral blood. These receptors originate from a woman between 50 and 59 years old with acute or convalescent COVID-19.

The J gene is TRBJ1-3, the V gene TRBV27; no clear D gene. The V gene lost 5 bases and the J gene lost 0 bases, with 11 bases spanning the gap. Per the germline V gene, CDR1 is MNHEY and CDR2 is SMNVEV (reference sequence). CDR3 length: 15 residues. This CDR3 reads CASSVSRGSGNTIYF. The CDR3 DNA sequence: TGTGCCAGCAGTGTGTCCCGGGGCTCTGGAAACACCATATATTTT.

The J gene is TRBJ1-4, the V gene TRBV5-1, with 8 bases matching TRBD1. Looked up from germline, CDR1 is SGHRS and CDR2 is YFSETQ. This CDR3 spans 17 amino acids. Germline trimming cut 3 bases from V and 2 bases from J; bases unmatched to any gene: 9. As DNA, the CDR3 is TGCGCCAGCAGCTCAGGACAGGGTGGTGGGACTAATGAAAAACTGTTTTTT. Its translation: CASSSGQGGGTNEKLFF.